The rows below give T cell receptor beta chains drawn from one sample of a study of T cell responses to AZD1222 COVID-19 vaccine. Here immunoSEQ multiplex PCR was the method, and the copy in TCRdb shows in-frame clones only, minus some. The sample gives 95,000 to 150,000 clones, approximately 90% of which show up once; over 4.5% is in the top ten. The sample in question was peripheral blood, obtained on day 0 of AZD1222 vaccination. These receptors were taken from an adult in good health. The CDR3 runs from the conserved cysteine through the conserved F or W. D genes are given only for firm matches. Size tells how often a clone was seen (once, few, many) or the class of an expanded clone, and some rows leave it out.

j_call clone_size v_call d_call cdr3_nt cdr3_aa
TRBJ1-6 . TRBV25-1 . TGTGCCAGCAGTAAGGGGACGGTAATCTCCTATAATTCACCCCTCCACTTT CASSKGTVISYNSPLHF
TRBJ1-2 . TRBV3-1/TRBV3-2 TRBD1 TGTGCCAGCAGCCCAAAGGGACAGTCCTATGGCTACACCTTC CASSPKGQSYGYTF
TRBJ2-5 . TRBV13 TRBD2 TGTGCCAGCAGCTTAGCTAGCGGGGGGGCCGGTGAGACCCAGTACTTC CASSLASGGAGETQYF
TRBJ1-2 once TRBV7-2 TRBD1 TGTGCCAGCAGCTTATCGTCAGGGGGCTTTTTGGGTGGCTACACCTTC CASSLSSGGFLGGYTF
TRBJ1-2 . TRBV7-8 TRBD1 TGTGCCAGCAGCCCCCACGCCGCGGACAGGCCACCAAACTATGGCTACACCTTC CASSPHAADRPPNYGYTF
TRBJ2-2 . TRBV14 . TGTGCCAGCAGCCCGTTCCAGGGGCCCGGGGAGCTGTTTTTT CASSPFQGPGELFF
TRBJ2-2 . TRBV19 TRBD2 TGTGCCAGTACCCCCCGGGGGGGGGCGCCCGGGGAGCTGTTTTTT CASTPRGGAPGELFF
TRBJ1-5 . TRBV20-1 . TGCAGTGCTAGTGCAGGGGCGAGCAATCAGCCCCAGCATTTT CSASAGASNQPQHF
TRBJ1-6 . TRBV19 TRBD1 TGTGCCAGTAGTACTGCCCCGGGACAGGTCGGGTATAATTCACCCCTCCACTTT CASSTAPGQVGYNSPLHF
TRBJ1-2 . TRBV18 . TGTGCCAGCTCACCACCGGTTTCCCCCCTCGGCTACACCTTC CASSPPVSPLGYTF
TRBJ2-2 . TRBV19 . TGTGCCAGTACCTCGATGGGGGCGGGAACGAACACCGGGGAGCTGTTTTTT CASTSMGAGTNTGELFF
TRBJ2-2 . TRBV9 TRBD2 TGTGCCAGCAGCGTAGCTCCAAGCGGGGGGACCGGGGAGCTGTTTTTT CASSVAPSGGTGELFF
TRBJ1-6 . TRBV10-3 . TGTGCCATCAGTGAGTCGAAACGGGTGTCCTATAATTCACCCCTCCACTTT CAISESKRVSYNSPLHF
TRBJ2-2 few TRBV5-4 . TGTGCCAGCAGCTTGGTCAGGGGGGTCGCCGGGGAGCTGTTTTTT CASSLVRGVAGELFF
TRBJ2-3 once TRBV6-5 . TGTGCCAGCAGCCTCGGGCCCCGCACAGATACGCAGTATTTT CASSLGPRTDTQYF
TRBJ2-7 once TRBV7-6 TRBD1 TGTGCCAGCAGCCCTACGACACCTGGACAGGGGACTCAATCCTACGAGCAGTACTTC CASSPTTPGQGTQSYEQYF
TRBJ1-2 . TRBV4-3 . TGCGCCAGCAGCCAAGACAGGGGAACTGCCTATGGCTACACCTTC CASSQDRGTAYGYTF
TRBJ1-1 few TRBV24-1 TRBD1 TGTGCCACCAGTGATGGGACAGTCACTGAAGCTTTCTTT CATSDGTVTEAFF
TRBJ1-1 once TRBV6-5 TRBD1 TGTGCCAGCAGGAGGACAGGGCCTACTACTGAAGCTTTCTTT CASRRTGPTTEAFF
TRBJ1-2 . TRBV6-1 . TGTGCCAGCAGTGAAACGCGGCAAACCTATGGCTACACCTTC CASSETRQTYGYTF
TRBJ2-2 . TRBV24-1 TRBD1 TGTGCCACCAGTGAAGCCCCGGGACAGGGGAACACCGGGGAGCTGTTTTTT CATSEAPGQGNTGELFF
TRBJ2-7 . TRBV5-4 TRBD2 TGTGCCAGCAGCCCGGGAGGGGCTAGCGGGGGCTACGAGCAGTACTTC CASSPGGASGGYEQYF